These T cell receptor beta chains were read from a single sample in a study of blood T cells in healthy people across ages. Using its own MiXCR run on the 5' RACE reads, TCRdb lists one record per CDR3 protein. The table includes roughly 2 million distinct CDR3 sequences, 49% detected once. The source material was blood. These receptors came from a woman between 40 and 55 years old in good health. The CDR3 runs from the conserved cysteine through the conserved F or W. A D gene is named only where the DNA matches it firmly. Clone sizes are given selectively: once, few, many, or a class where the clone is expanded.

NA	few	13	TRBJ2-3	TRBV9	TGTGCCAGCAGCGACCACCTTTTAGGTACGCAGTATTTT	CASSDHLLGTQYF
NA	NA	13	TRBJ2-1	TRBV7-9	TGTGCCGACCAACCCGCAGGGGGGCATGAGCAGTTCTTC	CADQPAGGHEQFF
NA	NA	14	TRBJ1-5	TRBV7-2	TGTGCCAGCAGCTTGGGGACCATCAATCAGCCCCAGCATTTT	CASSLGTINQPQHF
TRBD1	NA	23	TRBJ1-2	TRBV14	TGTGCCAGCAGCCAAGTCCACCAGGGACAGGACGGGACGCGGGGCTCTTCTAACTATGGCTACACCTTC	CASSQVHQGQDGTRGSSNYGYTF
NA	NA	15	TRBJ2-1	TRBV5-6	TGTGCCAGCAGCTTGACAGGGTACTCCTACAATGAGCAGTTCTTC	CASSLTGYSYNEQFF
NA	few	14	TRBJ1-2	TRBV5-1	TGCGCCAGCAGCTTGAGTTCGCAGAACTATGGCTACACCTTC	CASSLSSQNYGYTF
TRBD2	NA	14	TRBJ2-3	TRBV12-3/TRBV12-4	TGTGCCAGCAGTGCCAGGACTAGACCCGATACGCAGTATTTT	CASSARTRPDTQYF
NA	few	15	TRBJ2-6	TRBV6-1	TGTGCCAGCAGTACGGGGCACTCTGGGGCCAACGTCCTGACTTTC	CASSTGHSGANVLTF
NA	NA	15	TRBJ1-2	TRBV12-3/TRBV12-4	TGTGCCAGCAGTCCCCGAGTGGAGGGGATCTATGGCTACACCTTC	CASSPRVEGIYGYTF
TRBD2	NA	15	TRBJ2-1	TRBV5-1	TGCGCCAGCAGCTTTCTAGCGGCCCTCTCCAATGAGCAGTTCTTC	CASSFLAALSNEQFF
TRBD1	NA	14	TRBJ1-1	TRBV6-6	TGTGCCAGCAGAAAACAGGGGACGAACACTGAAGCTTTCTTT	CASRKQGTNTEAFF
NA	few	15	TRBJ2-3	TRBV10-1	TGCGCCAGCAGTGACGTCTCCGAAATCACAGATACGCAGTATTTT	CASSDVSEITDTQYF
TRBD1	few	15	TRBJ2-3	TRBV6-5	TGTGCCAGCAGAAAGGGACAGTTAAGCACAGATACGCAGTATTTT	CASRKGQLSTDTQYF
NA	few	16	TRBJ2-4	TRBV4-1	TGCGCCAGCAGCCAAGATCCAGGGACAACCAAAAACATTCAGTACTTC	CASSQDPGTTKNIQYF
NA	NA	15	TRBJ2-5	TRBV28	TGTGCCAGCCGAAACTACGGGAAGCCCCAAGAGACCCAGTACTTC	CASRNYGKPQETQYF
NA	NA	14	TRBJ2-7	TRBV5-4	TGTGCCAGCAGCCAGGGGCAGACCGGCATGGAGCAGTACTTC	CASSQGQTGMEQYF
TRBD1	NA	14	TRBJ2-4	TRBV29-1	TGCAGCGTTGAAGATTCCGACAGGGGACAAGAGCAGTACTTC	CSVEDSDRGQEQYF
NA	few	14	TRBJ2-7	TRBV12-3/TRBV12-4	TGTGCCAGCAGTTTGGGCAGGGTTGACGACGAGCAGTACTTC	CASSLGRVDDEQYF
NA	NA	17	TRBJ2-3	TRBV18	TGTGCCAGCTCACCACCACAAGGACTTTTTAGCACAGATACGCAGTATTTT	CASSPPQGLFSTDTQYF
NA	NA	15	TRBJ2-1	TRBV14	TGTGCCAGCAGCCAAGATCCGAGACAGCGCGATGAGCAGTTCTTC	CASSQDPRQRDEQFF
TRBD1	few	16	TRBJ1-2	TRBV7-3	TGTGCCAGCAGTTCTCTCCCCGGGACAGCCTCTTATGGCTACACCTTC	CASSSLPGTASYGYTF
NA	NA	15	TRBJ2-3	TRBV9	TGTGCCAGCAGCGTATCGGGCCCGGGGGCAGATACGCAGTATTTT	CASSVSGPGADTQYF
TRBD1	few	17	TRBJ1-1	TRBV25-1	TGTGCCAGCAGATCACCCAGGGGGCGAGGGATGAACACTGAAGCTTTCTTT	CASRSPRGRGMNTEAFF
NA	NA	15	TRBJ1-4	TRBV7-9	TGTGCCAGCAGCTTATTCGAGGACGAGGATGAAAAACTGTTTTTT	CASSLFEDEDEKLFF
NA	few	15	TRBJ2-4	TRBV15	TGTGCCACCAGCCCCGACCGGGGCAGAAAAAACATTCAGTACTTC	CATSPDRGRKNIQYF
TRBD2	few	14	TRBJ2-1	TRBV11-2	TGTGCCAGCAGCTCGGGACTAGCCTCCGTTGAGCAGTTCTTC	CASSSGLASVEQFF
TRBD1	NA	15	TRBJ1-5	TRBV28	TGTGCCAGCACCCGGCCGGGACAGAGCAATCAGCCCCAGCATTTT	CASTRPGQSNQPQHF
NA	NA	16	TRBJ1-2	TRBV7-2	TGTGCCAGCAGCTCCGTTCCCCCAGCGATTAACTATGGCTACACCTTC	CASSSVPPAINYGYTF
NA	NA	15	TRBJ1-1	TRBV20-1	TGCAGTGCTAGAGATCGAAACTATATGAACACTGAAGCTTTCTTT	CSARDRNYMNTEAFF